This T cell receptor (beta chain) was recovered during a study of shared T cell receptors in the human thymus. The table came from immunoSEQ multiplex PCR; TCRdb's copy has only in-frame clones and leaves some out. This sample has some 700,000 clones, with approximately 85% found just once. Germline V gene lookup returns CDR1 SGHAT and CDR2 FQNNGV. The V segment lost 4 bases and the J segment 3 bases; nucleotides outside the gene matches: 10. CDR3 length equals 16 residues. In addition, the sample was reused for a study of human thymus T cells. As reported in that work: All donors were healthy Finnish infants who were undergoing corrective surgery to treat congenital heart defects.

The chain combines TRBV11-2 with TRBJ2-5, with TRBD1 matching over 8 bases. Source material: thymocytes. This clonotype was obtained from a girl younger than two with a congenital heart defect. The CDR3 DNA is TGTGCCAGCAGCTCGCGAGAGGCAGGGGGCGAAGAGACCCAGTACTTC. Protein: CASSSREAGGEETQYF. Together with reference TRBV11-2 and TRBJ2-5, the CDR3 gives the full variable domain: EAGVAQSPRYKIIEKRQSVAFWCNPISGHATLYWYQQILGQGPKLLIQFQNNGVVDDSQLPKDRFSAERLKGVDSTLKIQPAKLEDSAVYLCASSSREAGGEETQYFGPGTRLLVL.